The 9 T cell receptor beta chains below all came from one sample that was sequenced in a study of control samples from healthy donors and cancer patients. This table comes from immunoSEQ multiplex PCR, and its TCRdb copy is limited to in-frame clones, with some not included. The repertoire holds 90,000 to 110,000 clones, about four fifths seen once, with approximately 13% in the top ten. Sequenced: blood. These receptors were collected from a woman between 45 and 60 years old in good health.

This chain uses TRBV7-2 with TRBJ2-1; D is possibly TRBD1 (5 bases). Between the trimmed V and J ends, which lost 1 base and 4 bases, there was a span of 11 bases. The CDR3 length is 15 residues. Germline V gene lookup returns CDR1 SGHTA and CDR2 FQGNSA. The CDR3 DNA reads as TGTGCCAGCAGCTTAGAAGTGGGGCGGTACAATGAGCAGTTCTTC. Amino acids: CASSLEVGRYNEQFF. The variable domain in full, completed from reference TRBV7-2 and TRBJ2-1, reads GAGVSQSPSNKVTEKGKDVELRCDPISGHTALYWYRQSLGQGLEFLIYFQGNSAPDKSGLPSDRFSAERTGGSVSTLTIQRTQQEDSAVYLCASSLEVGRYNEQFFGPGTRLTVL.

The chain links TRBV5-1 to TRBJ2-2, with D perhaps TRBD1 (5 bases). V shed 0 bases and J shed 4 bases, with 7 bases lying between them. CDR3 size: 14 residues. Per the germline V gene, CDR1 is SGHRS and CDR2 is YFSETQ. The DNA for the CDR3 is TGCGCCAGCAGCTTGGTCCAGGGCACCGGGGAGCTGTTTTTT. Protein: CASSLVQGTGELFF.

V and J are TRBV5-1 and TRBJ2-5; TRBD2 aligns across 11 bases. The CDR3 has 19 residues. CDR1 SGHRS and CDR2 YFSETQ come from the germline V gene. J lost 0 bases, V lost 1 base, and 11 bases had no gene match. Here the CDR3 reads CASSLNPSGGTMYQETQYF. The CDR3 region has the DNA TGCGCCAGCAGCTTGAACCCTAGCGGGGGGACAATGTACCAAGAGACCCAGTACTTC.

The chain employs TRBV6-5 and TRBJ1-1; D might be TRBD1 (6 bases). The CDR3 is 15 residues long. CDR1 is MNHEY, CDR2 SVGAGI, per germline. V lost 7 bases, J lost 7 bases, and 22 bases lay in between. Written as DNA, the CDR3 is TGTGCCAGCAAGAGAAGGGGGGTTTTTATTAGTGAAGCTTTCTTT. This encodes CASKRRGVFISEAFF.

This chain connects TRBV19 to TRBJ1-1; 9 positions match TRBD1. Germline V gives CDR1 LNHDA, CDR2 SQIVND (reference sequence). The CDR3 is 15 residues long. J lost 5 bases, V lost 5 bases, and 9 bases had no gene match. For the CDR3, the DNA is TGTGCCAGTAGTGCGGGACAGGGCCCGGGGACTGAAGCTTTCTTT. Its protein is CASSAGQGPGTEAFF.

The CDR3 protein is CASSRTSGGYEQYF. The DNA of the CDR3 is TGTGCCAGCAGTCGGACTAGCGGGGGCTACGAGCAGTACTTC. This sequence joins TRBV28 and TRBJ2-7; 13 bases agree with TRBD2. The J segment lost 3 bases and the V segment lost 5 bases, leaving 1 base of the junction unmatched. Germline CDR1 is MDHEN and CDR2 is SYDVKM. The CDR3 has 14 amino acids.

V is TRBV20-1 and J is TRBJ2-1; D remains ambiguous. Germline CDR1 reads DFQATT; CDR2 reads SNEGSKA (reference sequence). The CDR3 sequence is 11 residues long. V was pared by 3 bases and J by 7 bases, with 7 bases between. The DNA of the CDR3 is TGCAGTGCTAGGAGTCTTAATGAGCAGTTCTTC. Translated: CSARSLNEQFF.

J is TRBJ2-6 and V is TRBV4-2; 9 bases are a match to TRBD1. Germline V gene sequence: CDR1 LGHNA, CDR2 YNFKEQ. J gave up 0 bases and V 3 bases, and 6 bases lay outside the gene matches. The CDR3 sequence is 18 residues long. The CDR3 DNA sequence: TGTGCCAGCAGCCAGTGGGGACAGGGTCTCTCTGGGGCCAACGTCCTGACTTTC. Protein sequence: CASSQWGQGLSGANVLTF.

J is TRBJ1-2 and V is TRBV27; D is unresolved. This CDR3 spans 14 amino acids. Trimming removed 8 bases at V and 4 bases at J, with 17 bases between. The V gene's germline CDR1 is MNHEY and CDR2 SMNVEV (reference sequence). CDR3 in DNA: TGTGCCAGCGCGAACTCGGACTTGGGCTATGGCTACACCTTC. Encoded protein: CASANSDLGYGYTF.